The rows below give T cell receptor beta chains drawn from one sample of a study of monozygotic twins with inflammatory bowel disease. Following a re-call of the 5' RACE reads, TCRdb has one entry per CDR3 protein and lacks DNA. With approximately 200,000 distinct CDR3 sequences in the sample, the ten largest clones hold roughly 8%. Sequencing was carried out using blood. The source of these receptors is a human donor with ulcerative colitis or Crohn's disease, or a healthy co-twin of an affected twin (not recorded which). The CDR3 runs from the conserved cysteine through the conserved F or W.

V: TRBV6-1; length: 14; J: TRBJ2-7; CDR3: CASSPDSFSYEQYF
V: TRBV2; length: 16; J: TRBJ2-2; CDR3: CASSEAQFSYTGELFF
V: TRBV20-1; length: 14; J: TRBJ1-5; CDR3: CSASRDESNQPQHF
V: TRBV12-3/TRBV12-4; length: 13; J: TRBJ2-1; CDR3: CASSSGLADEQFF
V: TRBV5-6; length: 15; J: TRBJ2-3; CDR3: CASSQIAGGTDTQYF
V: TRBV11-2; length: 18; J: TRBJ2-1; CDR3: CASSLERRGGDGYNEQFF
V: TRBV5-1; length: 13; J: TRBJ2-5; CDR3: CASSFGSQETQYF
V: TRBV5-1; length: 16; J: TRBJ1-1; CDR3: CASSLVGGTVYTEAFF
V: TRBV28; length: 12; J: TRBJ2-7; CDR3: CASSLDPSEQYF
V: TRBV6-1; length: 15; J: TRBJ1-5; CDR3: CASTLGLSGGQPQHF
V: TRBV6-5; length: 13; J: TRBJ2-1; CDR3: CASSTFGAGEQFF
V: TRBV7-9; length: 15; J: TRBJ2-3; CDR3: CASSLWLRVTDTQYF
V: TRBV5-6; length: 16; J: TRBJ2-1; CDR3: CASSLEWTGVSNEQFF
V: TRBV19; length: 13; J: TRBJ1-2; CDR3: CASSIGGSDGYTF
V: TRBV20-1; length: 14; J: TRBJ1-4; CDR3: CSARLQGFNEKLFF
V: TRBV5-1; length: 16; J: TRBJ2-7; CDR3: CASSAYNSGGRGEQYF
V: TRBV6-1; length: 16; J: TRBJ1-1; CDR3: CAGGRGQGFRNTEAFF
V: TRBV6-2/TRBV6-3; length: 15; J: TRBJ2-3; CDR3: CASSSLQGPTDTQYF
V: TRBV20-1; length: 13; J: TRBJ2-5; CDR3: CSARTRSWETQYF
V: TRBV5-1; length: 14; J: TRBJ2-7; CDR3: CASRTGVGGYEQYF
V: TRBV7-2; length: 14; J: TRBJ2-7; CDR3: CASSLGGGVGEQYF
V: TRBV4-2; length: 15; J: TRBJ2-7; CDR3: CASSQAGGLYPEQYF
V: TRBV7-6; length: 12; J: TRBJ2-7; CDR3: CASSLIGGEQYF
V: TRBV7-9; length: 16; J: TRBJ2-7; CDR3: CASSLRSVDRSYEQYF
V: TRBV6-1; length: 15; J: TRBJ2-2; CDR3: CASRGTGPNTGELFF
V: TRBV4-1; length: 20; J: TRBJ2-6; CDR3: CASSQASLYNIPSGANVLTF
V: TRBV29-1; length: 16; J: TRBJ2-1; CDR3: CSVAPLLAGDVSEQFF
V: TRBV28; length: 15; J: TRBJ2-4; CDR3: CASNPAIGSKNIQYF
V: TRBV10-3; length: 18; J: TRBJ2-3; CDR3: CAISESKTSGSSTDTQYF
V: TRBV5-1; length: 14; J: TRBJ1-4; CDR3: CASSISTTGEKLIF
V: TRBV6-2/TRBV6-3; length: 15; J: TRBJ1-5; CDR3: CASSRLDSGNQPQHF
V: TRBV25-1; length: 15; J: TRBJ2-6; CDR3: CASASIGSGANVLTF
V: TRBV12-3/TRBV12-4; length: 14; J: TRBJ1-2; CDR3: CASSFRGGDYGYTF
V: TRBV4-3; length: 14; J: TRBJ1-4; CDR3: CASSQGQGGEKLFF
V: TRBV5-1; length: 15; J: TRBJ2-1; CDR3: CASSLTGGGNNEQFF
V: TRBV9; length: 17; J: TRBJ2-3; CDR3: CASSVVGSGGAGDTQYF
V: TRBV13; length: 16; J: TRBJ2-1; CDR3: CASSLYGTSGSNEQFF
V: TRBV6-2/TRBV6-3; length: 15; J: TRBJ1-5; CDR3: CASSTRQGGNQPQHF
V: TRBV9; length: 15; J: TRBJ2-1; CDR3: CASSPQVISYNEQFF
V: TRBV2; length: 14; J: TRBJ1-1; CDR3: CASSRTFDDTEAFF
V: TRBV12-3/TRBV12-4; length: 17; J: TRBJ2-1; CDR3: CASTLRARGTSYNEQFF
V: TRBV12-3/TRBV12-4; length: 17; J: TRBJ1-6; CDR3: CASSLARRDRRDSPLHF
V: TRBV30; length: 12; J: TRBJ2-5; CDR3: CAWGLAGETQYF
V: TRBV7-6; length: 17; J: TRBJ1-5; CDR3: CASSQNPAGLSNQPQHF
V: TRBV19; length: 11; J: TRBJ1-1; CDR3: CASIENTEAFF
V: TRBV18; length: 12; J: TRBJ1-2; CDR3: CASSLYRDGYTF
V: TRBV20-1; length: 15; J: TRBJ2-1; CDR3: CSAPGLAGVGYEQFF
V: TRBV30; length: 12; J: TRBJ1-1; CDR3: CAWSQGRTEAFF
V: TRBV7-9; length: 14; J: TRBJ1-4; CDR3: CASSVKGAGEKLFF
V: TRBV6-2/TRBV6-3; length: 11; J: TRBJ1-2; CDR3: CASSYAQGYTF
V: TRBV7-9; length: 16; J: TRBJ2-4; CDR3: CASSLSGGIAKNIQYF
V: TRBV20-1; length: 13; J: TRBJ2-4; CDR3: CSARGDRQNIQYF
V: TRBV19; length: 15; J: TRBJ2-3; CDR3: CASSEDRQGADTQYF
V: TRBV4-3; length: 18; J: TRBJ2-2; CDR3: CASSQDKGLAGGIGELFF
V: TRBV19; length: 16; J: TRBJ2-1; CDR3: CASSRLAGALYNEQFF
V: TRBV30; length: 14; J: TRBJ2-7; CDR3: CAWRARQGRGEQYF
V: TRBV18; length: 17; J: TRBJ2-3; CDR3: CASSPLTSGGLTDTQYF
V: TRBV7-2; length: 14; J: TRBJ1-4; CDR3: CASSEDRWGEKLFF
V: TRBV12-3/TRBV12-4; length: 14; J: TRBJ1-2; CDR3: CASSLIGSNYGYTF
V: TRBV20-1; length: 12; J: TRBJ1-2; CDR3: CSARDHNYGYTF